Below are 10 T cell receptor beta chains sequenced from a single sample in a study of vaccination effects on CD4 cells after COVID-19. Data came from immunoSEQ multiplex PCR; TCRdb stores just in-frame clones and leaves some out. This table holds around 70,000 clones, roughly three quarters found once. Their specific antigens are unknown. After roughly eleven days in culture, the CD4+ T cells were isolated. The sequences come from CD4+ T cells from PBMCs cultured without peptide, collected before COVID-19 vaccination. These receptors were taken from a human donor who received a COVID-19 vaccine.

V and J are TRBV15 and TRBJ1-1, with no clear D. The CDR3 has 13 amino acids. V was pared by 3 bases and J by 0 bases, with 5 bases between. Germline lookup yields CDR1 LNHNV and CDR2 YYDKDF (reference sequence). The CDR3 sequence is CATSRDLNTEAFF. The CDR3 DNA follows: TGTGCCACCAGCAGGGATTTGAACACTGAAGCTTTCTTT.

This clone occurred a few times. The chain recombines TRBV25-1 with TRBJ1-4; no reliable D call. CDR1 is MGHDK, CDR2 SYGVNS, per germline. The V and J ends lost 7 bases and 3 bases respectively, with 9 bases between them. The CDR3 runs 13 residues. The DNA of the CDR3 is TGTGCCAGCACCGCAGCGGCTAATGAAAAACTGTTTTTT. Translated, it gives CASTAAANEKLFF. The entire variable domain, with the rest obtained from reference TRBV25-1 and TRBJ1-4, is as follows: EADIYQTPRYLVIGTGKKITLECSQTMGHDKMYWYQQDPGMELHLIHYSYGVNSTEKGDLSSESTVSRIRTEHFPLTLESARPSHTSQYLCASTAAANEKLFFGSGTQLSVL.

CDR3 loop: CASSSPKQGNSPLHF. CDR3 coding DNA: TGCGCCAGCAGCTCACCTAAACAGGGGAATTCACCCCTCCACTTT. This chain connects TRBV5-1 to TRBJ1-6; 7 bases match TRBD1. Germline V CDR1 and CDR2: SGHRS, YFSETQ. With V trimmed by 3 bases and J by 7 bases, 7 bases remained unmatched. The CDR3 totals 15 residues.

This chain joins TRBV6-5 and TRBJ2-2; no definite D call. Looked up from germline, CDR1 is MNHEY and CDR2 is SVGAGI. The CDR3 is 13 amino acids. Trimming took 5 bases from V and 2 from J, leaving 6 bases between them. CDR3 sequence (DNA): TGTGCCAGCAGTACACATAACACCGGGGAGCTGTTTTTT. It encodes CASSTHNTGELFF.

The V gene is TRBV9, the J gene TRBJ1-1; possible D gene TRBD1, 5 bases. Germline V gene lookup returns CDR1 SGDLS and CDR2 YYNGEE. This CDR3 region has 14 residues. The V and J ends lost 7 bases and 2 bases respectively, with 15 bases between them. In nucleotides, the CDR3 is TGTGCCAGCTCAACGGGGGGACTTAACACTGAAGCTTTCTTT. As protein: CASSTGGLNTEAFF.

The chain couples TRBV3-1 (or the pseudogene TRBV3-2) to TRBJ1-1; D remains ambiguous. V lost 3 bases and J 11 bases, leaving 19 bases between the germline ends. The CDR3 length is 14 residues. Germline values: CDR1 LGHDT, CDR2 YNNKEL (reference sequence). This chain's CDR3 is CASSQSQTGMGAFF. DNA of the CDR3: TGTGCCAGCAGCCAGAGCCAAACCGGGATGGGGGCTTTCTTT.

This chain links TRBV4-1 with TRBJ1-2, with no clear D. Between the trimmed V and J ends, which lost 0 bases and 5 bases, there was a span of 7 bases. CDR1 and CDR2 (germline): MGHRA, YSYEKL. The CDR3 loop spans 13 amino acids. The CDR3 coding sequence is TGCGCCAGCAGCCAAGACGGGGTATATGGCTACACCTTC. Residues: CASSQDGVYGYTF.

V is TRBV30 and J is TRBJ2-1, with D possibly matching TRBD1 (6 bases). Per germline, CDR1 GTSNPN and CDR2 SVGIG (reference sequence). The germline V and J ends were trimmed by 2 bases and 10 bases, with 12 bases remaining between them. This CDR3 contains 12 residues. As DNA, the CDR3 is TGTGCCTGGAGTCCTACAGGGCGGGAGCAGTTCTTC. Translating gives CAWSPTGREQFF.

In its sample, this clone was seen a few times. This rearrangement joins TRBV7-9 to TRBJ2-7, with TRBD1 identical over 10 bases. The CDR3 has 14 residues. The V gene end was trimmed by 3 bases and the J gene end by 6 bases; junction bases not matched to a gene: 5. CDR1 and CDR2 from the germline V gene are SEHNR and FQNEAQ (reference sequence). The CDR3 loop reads CASSFGRTGGEQYV. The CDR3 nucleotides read TGTGCCAGCAGCTTCGGGAGGACAGGGGGCGAGCAGTACGTC.

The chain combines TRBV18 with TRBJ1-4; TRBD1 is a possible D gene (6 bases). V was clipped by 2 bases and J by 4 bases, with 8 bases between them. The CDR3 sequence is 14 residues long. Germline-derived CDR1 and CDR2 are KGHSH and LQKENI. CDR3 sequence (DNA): TGTGCCAGCTCACCAGGCAGGGGTAATGAAAAACTGTTTTTT. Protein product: CASSPGRGNEKLFF.